The source of this T cell receptor beta chain is a study of blood T cells in healthy people across ages. Findings and caveats of the study: Fewer expanded clones and more diversity marked long-lived versus aged donors.

In germline, CDR1 is MGHRA, CDR2 YSYEKL. Trimming cost V 4 bases and J 6 bases, with 19 bases left between them. The CDR3 sequence is 15 residues long. Together with a sample-barcoded 5' primer, a J-beta primer mix was included in a second PCR lasting about 7 to 12 cycles. TCRdb independently ran MiXCR on the 5' RACE reads; one entry per CDR3 protein. The data show 1.5 million to 2 million distinct CDR3 sequences, more than 35% seen once. With regard to this clonotype: Its antigen is still unknown.

The V and J genes are TRBV4-1 and TRBJ2-7, with D possibly TRBD2 on 6 matching bases. The sequence was obtained from a human donor in good health. The sequenced sample was blood. CDR3 nucleotides: TGCGCCAGCAGCCTACAAACGGGGGATCCCTGCGAGCAGTACTTC. Protein: CASSLQTGDPCEQYF.